One sample yielded the 19 T cell receptor beta chains listed below, sequenced in a study of early T cells in non-severe SARS-CoV-2 infection. TCRdb processed the 5' RACE reads anew with MiXCR; each CDR3 protein has one entry. The repertoire includes under 60,000 distinct CDR3 sequences, 5.6% of them detected once, and approximately 4.1% sits in the top ten. The specimen sequenced was whole blood. The receptor set was obtained from an adult who was a healthcare worker with PCR-confirmed SARS-CoV-2 infection or an uninfected control (not recorded which).

This clonotype showed up many times. The CDR3 DNA reads TGTGCCAGCAGCTTAGCGGACAGCGATGGCTACACCTTC. This encodes CASSLADSDGYTF. The chain uses TRBV7-9 and TRBJ1-2; perhaps TRBD1 as D (6 bases). Germline assignment: CDR1 SEHNR and CDR2 FQNEAQ (reference sequence). V was cut by 0 bases and J by 6 bases, with 8 bases left in between. CDR3 length: 13 amino acids.

This clonotype has only a few counts. The chain's CDR3 is CASSPGDTRSNQPQHF. In DNA, the CDR3 is TGCGCCAGCAGCCCGGGGGACACTCGCAGCAATCAGCCCCAGCATTTT. The chain recombines TRBV5-1 with TRBJ1-5; a weak D match, TRBD1 (6 bases). Trimming shortened V by 4 bases and J by 1 base, and 15 bases separated the two germline ends. The CDR3 has 16 residues. Germline V gene data show CDR1 as SGHRS and CDR2 as YFSETQ.

With regard to this clonotype: One base away lies a much larger clone, so this may be a sequencing read error. The gene calls are TRBV11-2 and TRBJ2-5; D is uncertain. Germline V gives CDR1 SGHAT, CDR2 FQNNGV. This CDR3 has 13 amino acids. The CDR3 is CASSRDIQGTQYF. Here the CDR3 DNA reads TGTGCCAGCAGCCGCGACATACAAGGGACCCAGTACTTC.

In its sample, this clonotype was seen many times. The gene calls are TRBV9 and TRBJ2-2, with 7 bases matching TRBD2. The germline V gene has CDR1 SGDLS and CDR2 YYNGEE. V lost 6 bases and J lost 6; bases outside the gene matches: 11. The CDR3 has 15 amino acids. The CDR3 reads CASNVAGVLSGELFF. The CDR3 DNA reads TGTGCCAGCAACGTGGCGGGGGTGCTGTCCGGGGAGCTGTTTTTT.

The gene calls are TRBV4-1 and TRBJ2-5, with TRBD2 matching 7 bases. The length of the CDR3 is 16 residues. CDR1 MGHRA and CDR2 YSYEKL come from the germline V gene. Trimming removed 0 bases from V and 0 bases from J; junction bases left unmatched: 4. In nucleotides, the CDR3 is TGCGCCAGCAGCCAAGAGGGGGGGGTGTACCAAGAGACCCAGTACTTC. This encodes CASSQEGGVYQETQYF.

In its sample, this clonotype was seen a few times. The rearrangement links TRBV6-5 to TRBJ2-2, with D possibly being TRBD2 (6 bases). Germline V gene lookup returns CDR1 MNHEY and CDR2 SVGAGI. The CDR3 length is 15 residues. V was pared by 2 bases and J by 1 base, with 8 bases between. CDR3 residues: CASSYAGMNTGELFF. For the CDR3, the DNA is TGTGCCAGCAGTTACGCGGGGATGAACACCGGGGAGCTGTTTTTT.

The sample holds many counts of this clonotype. The V and J genes are TRBV7-2 and TRBJ1-3; no clear D gene. The CDR3 consists of 12 residues. Germline assignment: CDR1 SGHTA and CDR2 FQGNSA. Deletions cut 3 bases from V and 4 bases from J, with 4 bases between. The CDR3 nucleotides are TGTGCCAGCAGCTTTAGGGGAAACACCATATATTTT. Amino acids: CASSFRGNTIYF.

The chain couples TRBV27 to TRBJ2-7; D is ambiguous. Between the trimmed V and J ends, which lost 10 bases and 3 bases, there was a span of 16 bases. Germline lookup yields CDR1 MNHEY and CDR2 SMNVEV (reference sequence). The CDR3 is 13 residues long. The CDR3 reads CATSPGLYYEQYF. The DNA of the CDR3 is TGTGCCACCTCTCCCGGGCTCTACTACGAGCAGTACTTC.

This clonotype was counted a few times. The V call is TRBV6-6, the J call TRBJ2-2; TRBD1 or TRBD2 may be the D gene (5 bases each). V was shortened by 2 bases and J by 2 bases, with 9 bases between the two germline ends. The CDR3 contains 15 residues. The V gene's germline CDR1 is MNHNY and CDR2 SVGAGI (reference sequence). The CDR3 nucleotides are TGTGCCAGCAGTTACGGGACGGCCAACACCGGGGAGCTGTTTTTT. Its translation is CASSYGTANTGELFF.

The chain links TRBV7-2 to TRBJ2-5; D might be TRBD2 (6 bases). Trimming left V 6 bases short and J 0 bases short, with 14 bases between. Looked up from germline, CDR1 is SGHTA and CDR2 is FQGNSA. The CDR3 extends over 15 amino acids. The CDR3 sequence: CASSIYRDYQETQYF. In DNA form, the CDR3 reads TGTGCCAGCAGTATATACCGGGACTACCAAGAGACCCAGTACTTC.

This clonotype was observed many times. V gene TRBV2 combines with J gene TRBJ1-1; no clear D gene. The CDR3 is made up of 17 amino acids. CDR1 and CDR2 from the germline V gene are SNHLY and FYNNEI. V lost 8 bases, J lost 4 bases, and 26 bases lay in between. This CDR3 is CASRAAMRAGESTEAFF. The CDR3 bases are TGTGCCAGCCGGGCAGCGATGCGGGCGGGCGAGAGCACTGAAGCTTTCTTT.

This clonotype was seen at least ten times. This chain links TRBV30 with TRBJ1-1, with unresolved D. Trimming removed 1 base at V and 4 bases at J, with 7 bases between. This CDR3 has 12 residues. Germline V gene sequence: CDR1 GTSNPN, CDR2 SVGIG (reference sequence). The CDR3 loop reads CAWSGVFTEAFF. CDR3 nucleotide sequence: TGTGCCTGGAGTGGGGTTTTCACTGAAGCTTTCTTT.

A few counts support this clonotype. V gene TRBV29-1 combines with J gene TRBJ2-3; TRBD2 agrees at 7 bases. The length of the CDR3 is 12 residues. V shed 6 bases and J 1 base; nucleotides not matched to a gene: 1. The germline V gene has CDR1 SQVTM and CDR2 ANQGSEA. In DNA form, the CDR3 reads TGCAGCGTGAGCGGGGGCACAGATACGCAGTATTTT. This sequence encodes CSVSGGTDTQYF.

This clonotype appeared many times. CDR3 protein: CSGRGGAAEEQFF. The CDR3 nucleotides are TGCAGCGGACGAGGGGGCGCAGCGGAAGAGCAGTTCTTC. The V and J genes are TRBV29-1 and TRBJ2-1; TRBD1 agrees at 7 bases. J lost 10 bases, V lost 7 bases, and 13 bases had no gene match. CDR1 is SQVTM, CDR2 ANQGSEA, per germline. The CDR3 has 13 residues.

This clonotype was seen repeatedly, ten times or more. CDR3 bases: TGTGCCAGCAGCTTGACGACTCCTTCCTACAATGAGCAGTTCTTC. This codes for CASSLTTPSYNEQFF. V and J are TRBV6-1 and TRBJ2-1; no clear D. This CDR3 region has 15 residues. Between the trimmed V and J ends, which lost 6 bases and 1 base, there was a span of 13 bases. Per the germline V gene, CDR1 is MNHNS and CDR2 is SASEGT.

This clonotype was detected many times. The chain carries TRBV29-1 and TRBJ2-5; D ambiguous. The V end was cut by 4 bases, the J end by 5 bases, with 2 bases between. From germline, CDR1 is SQVTM and CDR2 ANQGSEA. The CDR3 is 9 residues long. The chain's CDR3 is CSVVETQYF. CDR3 bases: TGCAGCGTTGTCGAGACCCAGTACTTC.

The V and J genes are TRBV3-1 and TRBJ2-3, with unresolved D. The length of the CDR3 is 13 residues. Trimming shortened V by 3 bases and J by 2 bases, and 6 bases separated the two germline ends. Germline V gene lookup returns CDR1 LGHDT and CDR2 YNNKEL (reference sequence). The CDR3 DNA sequence: TGTGCCAGCAGCCACTCCTCCACAGATACGCAGTATTTT. Its translation: CASSHSSTDTQYF.

This clonotype was detected ten times or more. One end of the junction does not line up with germline, which may come from a read error. The chain's CDR3 is CASSQTGAVSENTIYF. In nucleotides, the CDR3 is TGTGCCAGCAGCCAGACTGGGGCCGTCTCTGAAAACACCATATATTTT. This sequence joins TRBV4-2 and TRBJ1-3, with a weak D call TRBD1 (5 bases). The CDR3 is 16 amino acids. CDR1 is LGHNA and CDR2 is YNFKEQ in the germline V gene.

This clonotype was detected ten times or more. This chain links TRBV7-9 with TRBJ2-6, with D unresolved. The V end lost 3 bases, the J end lost 0 bases, and 9 bases lay between the germline ends. Germline V CDR1 and CDR2: SEHNR, FQNEAQ (reference sequence). This CDR3 is 16 amino acids long. DNA of the CDR3: TGTGCCAGCAGCTTGGTGTTGAGCTCTGGGGCCAACGTCCTGACTTTC. Protein: CASSLVLSSGANVLTF.